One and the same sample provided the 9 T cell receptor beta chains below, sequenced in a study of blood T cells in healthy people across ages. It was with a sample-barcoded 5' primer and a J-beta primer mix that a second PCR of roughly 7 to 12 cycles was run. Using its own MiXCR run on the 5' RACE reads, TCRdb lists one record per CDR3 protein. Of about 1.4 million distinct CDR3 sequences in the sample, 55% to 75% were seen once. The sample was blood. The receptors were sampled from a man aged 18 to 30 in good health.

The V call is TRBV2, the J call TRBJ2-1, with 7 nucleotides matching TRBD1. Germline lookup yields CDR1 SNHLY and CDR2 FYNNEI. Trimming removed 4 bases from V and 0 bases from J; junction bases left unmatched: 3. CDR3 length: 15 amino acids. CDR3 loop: CASSADRASYNEQFF. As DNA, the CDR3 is TGTGCCAGCAGTGCAGACAGGGCCTCCTACAATGAGCAGTTCTTC.

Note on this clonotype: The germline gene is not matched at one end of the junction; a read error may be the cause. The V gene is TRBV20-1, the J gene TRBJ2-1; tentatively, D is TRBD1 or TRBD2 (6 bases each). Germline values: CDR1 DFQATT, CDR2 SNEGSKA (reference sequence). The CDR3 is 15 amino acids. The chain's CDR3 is CSASVRDTLHNERFF. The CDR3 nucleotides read TGCAGTGCTAGTGTGCGGGACACATTACACAATGAGCGGTTCTTC.

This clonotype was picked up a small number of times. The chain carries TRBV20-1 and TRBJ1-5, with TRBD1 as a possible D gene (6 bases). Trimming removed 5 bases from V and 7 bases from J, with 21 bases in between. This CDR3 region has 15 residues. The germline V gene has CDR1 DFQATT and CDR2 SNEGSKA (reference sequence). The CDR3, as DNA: TGCAGTGCTGGAGGGGGTCGACGGGGAGGACAGCCCCAGCATTTT. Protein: CSAGGGRRGGQPQHF.

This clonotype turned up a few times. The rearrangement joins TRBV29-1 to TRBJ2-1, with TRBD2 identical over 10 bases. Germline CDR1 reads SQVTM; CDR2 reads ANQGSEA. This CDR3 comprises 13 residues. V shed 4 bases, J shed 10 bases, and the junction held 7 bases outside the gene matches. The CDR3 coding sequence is TGCAGCGTTGGGCTAGCGGGAGTAGGGGAGCAGTTCTTC. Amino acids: CSVGLAGVGEQFF.

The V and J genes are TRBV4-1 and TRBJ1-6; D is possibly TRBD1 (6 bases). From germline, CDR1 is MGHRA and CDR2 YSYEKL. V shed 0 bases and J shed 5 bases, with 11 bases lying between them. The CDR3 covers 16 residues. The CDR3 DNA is TGCGCCAGCAGCCAAGAGATGTACAGGGATAATTCACCCCTCCACTTT. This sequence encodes CASSQEMYRDNSPLHF.

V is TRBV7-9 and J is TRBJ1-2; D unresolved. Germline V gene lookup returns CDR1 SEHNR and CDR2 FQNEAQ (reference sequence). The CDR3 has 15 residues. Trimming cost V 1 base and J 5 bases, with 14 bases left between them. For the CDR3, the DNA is TGTGCCAGCAGCTTAGGGGCAGGAGTTGTGTATGGCTACACCTTC. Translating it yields CASSLGAGVVYGYTF.

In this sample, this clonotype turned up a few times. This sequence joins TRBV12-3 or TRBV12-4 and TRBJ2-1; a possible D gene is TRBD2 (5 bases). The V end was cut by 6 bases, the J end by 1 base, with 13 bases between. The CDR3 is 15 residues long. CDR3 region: CASRDLLVSYNEQFF. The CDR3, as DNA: TGTGCCAGCAGGGACTTACTAGTTTCCTACAATGAGCAGTTCTTC.

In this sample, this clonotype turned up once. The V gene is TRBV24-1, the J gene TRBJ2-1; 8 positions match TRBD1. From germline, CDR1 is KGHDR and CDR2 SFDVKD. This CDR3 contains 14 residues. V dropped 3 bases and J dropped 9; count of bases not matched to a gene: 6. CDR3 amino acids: CATSDGGTGGEQFF. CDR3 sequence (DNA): TGTGCCACCAGTGATGGGGGAACAGGGGGTGAGCAGTTCTTC.

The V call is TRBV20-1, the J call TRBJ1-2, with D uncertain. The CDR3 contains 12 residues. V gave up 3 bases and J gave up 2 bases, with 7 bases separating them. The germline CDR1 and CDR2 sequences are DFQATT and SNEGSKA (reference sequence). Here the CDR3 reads CSASIGNYGYTF. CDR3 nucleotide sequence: TGCAGTGCTAGTATTGGGAACTATGGCTACACCTTC.